Presented here are 28 T cell receptor beta chains from one specimen sequenced in a study of T cell repertoires in cytomegalovirus infection. These TCRs are of unknown antigen specificity. TCRdb reprocessed the reads with MiXCR, giving one entry per CDR3 protein. The sample shows around 900,000 distinct CDR3 sequences, approximately 30% of them seen only once. The sample in question was cultured CD8+ T cells from PBMCs, obtained from culture after CMV antigen stimulation. These receptors came from a human donor in good health (CMV status not recorded). Some clones in this sample may be carry-over from other donors' samples.

The table lists this clonotype with a few counts. The chain uses TRBV11-3 and TRBJ1-1, with 7 bases that match TRBD1. Looked up from germline, CDR1 is SGHNT and CDR2 is YENEEA. Trimming took 5 bases from V and 7 from J; bases not matched to a gene: 7. This CDR3 spans 13 amino acids. The CDR3, as DNA: TGTGCCAGCAGCCCCCGGGACAGCGATGAAGCTTTCTTT. This codes for CASSPRDSDEAFF.

Details on this clonotype: With a much larger clone just one base away, this may be a read error. J is TRBJ2-5 and V is TRBV7-8, with no clear D. Germline CDR1 is SGHVS and CDR2 is FQNEAQ. The CDR3 contains 14 residues. CDR3 in amino acids: CASSLVQEQKTPYF. CDR3 DNA: TGTGCCAGCAGCTTAGTGCAGGAGCAAAAGACCCCGTACTTC.

This clonotype has only a few counts. The rearrangement links TRBV7-6 to TRBJ2-3, with unresolved D. V lost 5 bases and J lost 2, with 23 bases in between. From germline, CDR1 is SGHVS and CDR2 FNYEAQ. There are 18 residues in the CDR3. CDR3 residues: CASSQPRDRPDPTDTQYF. For the CDR3, the DNA is TGTGCCAGCAGCCAGCCCCGCGACCGCCCGGACCCCACAGATACGCAGTATTTT.

V and J are TRBV7-8 and TRBJ1-5, with D perhaps TRBD1 (5 bases). Trimming cost V 5 bases and J 1 base, with 9 bases left between them. The CDR3 has 14 amino acids. Germline V CDR1 and CDR2: SGHVS, FQNEAQ. The CDR3 here is CASSIGQSNQPQHF. As DNA, the CDR3 is TGTGCCAGCAGCATCGGACAAAGCAATCAGCCCCAGCATTTT.

This clonotype came up a few times. The V and J genes are TRBV27 and TRBJ2-7, with D possibly TRBD2 on 5 matching bases. Germline CDR1 MNHEY, CDR2 SMNVEV (reference sequence). The V gene lost 3 bases and the J gene lost 5 bases, with 11 bases spanning the gap. This CDR3 spans 13 amino acids. The CDR3 DNA is TGTGCCAGCAGTTTTACTAGTTACCACGAGCAGTACGTC. Protein sequence: CASSFTSYHEQYV.

The rearrangement links TRBV18 to TRBJ1-1, with D uncertain. This CDR3 comprises 14 residues. Germline-derived CDR1 and CDR2 are KGHSH and LQKENI. V lost 2 bases and J lost 6, with 13 bases in between. The CDR3 here is CASSPGPSGPEAFF. Written as DNA, the CDR3 is TGTGCCAGCTCACCAGGTCCGTCTGGCCCTGAAGCTTTCTTT. The whole variable domain, filled in from reference TRBV18 and TRBJ1-1, reads NAGVMQNPRHLVRRRGQEARLRCSPMKGHSHVYWYRQLPEEGLKFMVYLQKENIIDESGMPKERFSAEFPKEGPSILRIQQVVRGDSAAYFCASSPGPSGPEAFFGQGTRLTVV.

The chain is built from TRBV19 and TRBJ1-2; D remains ambiguous. Germline V CDR1 and CDR2: LNHDA, SQIVND (reference sequence). V was shortened by 7 bases and J by 3 bases, with 12 bases between the two germline ends. CDR3 length: 13 amino acids. The CDR3 nucleotides read TGTGCCAGTATGGAAGGTCTGGACTATGGCTACACCTTC. Its translation: CASMEGLDYGYTF.

This clonotype was counted between two and nine times. The genes are TRBV6-5 and TRBJ2-7, with a tentative D call TRBD1 (5 bases). CDR3 length: 14 amino acids. Germline-derived CDR1 and CDR2 are MNHEY and SVGAGI. The ends were cut back, 0 bases at V and 3 bases at J, with 9 bases in the middle. CDR3 in DNA: TGTGCCAGCAGTTACTCGACAGAGATCTACGAGCAGTACTTC. This codes for CASSYSTEIYEQYF.

This clonotype was detected many times. The chain couples TRBV7-9 to TRBJ1-3, with D unclear. The V and J ends lost 2 bases and 0 bases respectively, with 5 bases between them. CDR1 and CDR2 from the germline V gene are SEHNR and FQNEAQ (reference sequence). This CDR3 contains 14 residues. The DNA for the CDR3 is TGTGCCAGCAGCTTACGGGACTCTGGAAACACCATATATTTT. Its translation: CASSLRDSGNTIYF.

This clonotype has a count of ten or more. J is TRBJ2-5 and V is TRBV7-6; TRBD1 matches at 11 bases. The V gene's germline CDR1 is SGHVS and CDR2 FNYEAQ. CDR3 length: 16 residues. The V gene end was trimmed by 2 bases and the J gene end by 5 bases; junction bases not matched to a gene: 7. The DNA for the CDR3 is TGTGCCAGCAGCTTAACTGGACAGGGGGCGAGGGAGACCCAGTACTTC. Translated: CASSLTGQGARETQYF. Drawing the rest from reference TRBV7-6 and TRBJ2-5, the complete variable domain is GAGVSQSPRYKVTKRGQDVALRCDPISGHVSLYWYRQALGQGPEFLTYFNYEAQQDKSGLPNDRFSAERPEGSISTLTIQRTEQRDSAMYRCASSLTGQGARETQYFGPGTRLLVL.

This clonotype has only a few counts. The rearrangement links TRBV7-2 to TRBJ2-1, with D possibly TRBD1 on 6 matching bases. Germline CDR1 SGHTA, CDR2 FQGNSA. The CDR3 loop spans 11 amino acids. Trimming took off 1 base at V and 15 bases at J, with 10 bases between the two ends. This chain's CDR3 is CASSLVGGLFF. The DNA for the CDR3 is TGTGCCAGCAGCTTAGTTGGGGGCTTGTTCTTC.

This clonotype occurred many times. J is TRBJ1-5 and V is TRBV12-3 or TRBV12-4; weak D call: TRBD1 (5 bases). Trimming pared 0 bases from V and 1 base from J, leaving 10 bases between. The CDR3 extends over 16 amino acids. The CDR3: CASSLAPRASNQPQHF. The CDR3 nucleotides are TGTGCCAGCAGTTTAGCCCCCAGGGCGAGCAATCAGCCCCAGCATTTT.

This clonotype was detected many times. The chain combines TRBV4-3 with TRBJ2-6; D gene ambiguous. The CDR3 spans 18 residues. Germline CDR1 LGHNA, CDR2 YSLEER. Deletions cut 0 bases from V and 1 base from J, with 13 bases between. The CDR3 DNA sequence: TGCGCCAGCAGCCAAGACGGGCAGTTCCCTTCTGGGGCCAACGTCCTGACTTTC. Amino acids: CASSQDGQFPSGANVLTF.

This sequence joins TRBV7-3 and TRBJ2-5, with 7 bases fitting TRBD1. The V segment lost 4 bases and the J segment 5 bases; nucleotides outside the gene matches: 13. Germline CDR1 and CDR2: SGHTA and FQGTGA. CDR3 size: 16 residues. The CDR3 here is CASSSLTGQDGETQYF. The CDR3 bases are TGTGCCAGCAGCTCCCTCACTGGACAGGACGGGGAGACCCAGTACTTC.

This clonotype has more than one count but fewer than ten. The chain carries TRBV28 and TRBJ2-1; 8 nucleotides line up with TRBD2. Germline V gives CDR1 MDHEN, CDR2 SYDVKM. Trimming took 5 bases from V and 0 from J; bases not matched to a gene: 12. The CDR3 runs to 18 residues. CDR3 sequence reads: CASSTILAGLSSYNEQFF. DNA of the CDR3: TGTGCCAGCAGTACAATTTTAGCGGGGTTAAGCTCCTACAATGAGCAGTTCTTC.

This clonotype was seen more than once but under ten times. The rearrangement joins TRBV6-6 to TRBJ1-1; possibly TRBD1 for D (6 bases). Germline V gives CDR1 MNHNY, CDR2 SVGAGI (reference sequence). The V end was cut by 4 bases, the J end by 0 bases, with 15 bases between. The length of the CDR3 is 16 residues. CDR3 amino acids: CASSSSDSNLNTEAFF. The CDR3 nucleotides read TGTGCCAGCAGTTCCTCGGACAGTAACTTGAACACTGAAGCTTTCTTT.

The J gene is TRBJ2-3, the V gene TRBV10-3, with D uncertain. The CDR3 spans 12 residues. V lost 0 bases and J lost 4, with 2 bases in between. Germline loops: CDR1 ENHRY, CDR2 SYGVKD. In DNA form, the CDR3 reads TGTGCCATCAGTGAGTCGCCAGATACGCAGTATTTT. It translates to CAISESPDTQYF.

This clonotype showed up just a few times. The rearrangement links TRBV6-1 to TRBJ2-5, with 12 bases aligning to TRBD2. Losses at the gene ends were 6 bases for V and 7 bases for J; bases not matched to a gene: 9. Germline V lookup: CDR1 MNHNS, CDR2 SASEGT. CDR3 length equals 15 residues. CDR3 coding DNA: TGTGCCAGCAGCGGACTAGCGGGGACCCAATGGACCCAGTACTTC. Encoded protein: CASSGLAGTQWTQYF.

This sequence joins TRBV7-2 and TRBJ1-2; the D gene is possibly TRBD1 (5 bases). The V gene lost 4 bases and the J gene lost 5 bases, with 14 bases spanning the gap. The V gene's germline CDR1 is SGHTA and CDR2 FQGNSA. The CDR3 has 14 residues. CDR3 amino acids: CASSSPGHPYGYTF. In DNA form, the CDR3 reads TGTGCCAGCAGCTCCCCCGGACATCCATATGGCTACACCTTC.

This clonotype has at least ten counts. The CDR3 nucleotides read TGTGCCAGCAGCTTAGTGGGGAGCACTGAAGCTTTCTTT. It specifies CASSLVGSTEAFF. The rearrangement uses TRBV27 and TRBJ1-1; no clear D. The CDR3 is 13 residues long. The V gene lost 6 bases and the J gene lost 4 bases, with 12 bases spanning the gap. Germline V gives CDR1 MNHEY, CDR2 SMNVEV (reference sequence).

To note about this clonotype: Possible read error: a much larger clone is one base away. The V and J genes are TRBV7-4 and TRBJ2-3, with 7 bases matching TRBD1. Germline loops: CDR1 SGHVT, CDR2 SQSDAQ. The length of the CDR3 is 13 residues. The CDR3 loop reads CVSTDRYTDTQYF. CDR3 coding DNA: TGTGTCAGCACGGACAGGTACACAGATACGCAGTATTTT.

The rearrangement joins TRBV11-2 to TRBJ1-1; D unresolved. Trimming removed 0 bases at V and 1 base at J, with 9 bases between. The CDR3 runs to 15 residues. CDR1 is SGHAT, CDR2 FQNNGV, per germline. CDR3 in amino acids: CASSLDRLANTEAFF. The CDR3 DNA is TGTGCCAGCAGCTTAGATCGACTGGCGAACACTGAAGCTTTCTTT. The entire variable domain, with the rest obtained from reference TRBV11-2 and TRBJ1-1, is as follows: EAGVAQSPRYKIIEKRQSVAFWCNPISGHATLYWYQQILGQGPKLLIQFQNNGVVDDSQLPKDRFSAERLKGVDSTLKIQPAKLEDSAVYLCASSLDRLANTEAFFGQGTRLTVV.

This clonotype was seen many times. The rearrangement uses TRBV12-3 or TRBV12-4 and TRBJ1-1; a possible D gene is TRBD1 (5 bases). This CDR3 has 17 amino acids. Trimming took 4 bases from V and 6 from J, leaving 24 bases between them. The CDR3 spells CASSYLIGAGSKPEAFF. CDR3 DNA: TGTGCCAGCAGTTATCTTATAGGGGCAGGATCCAAGCCTGAAGCTTTCTTT.

This clonotype was found a few times. The chain employs TRBV24-1 and TRBJ2-1; D uncertain. Looked up from germline, CDR1 is KGHDR and CDR2 is SFDVKD. This CDR3 comprises 15 residues. V was trimmed by 5 bases and J by 0 bases, leaving 10 bases between them. The CDR3 loop reads CATSAEQSSYNEQFF. The DNA of the CDR3 is TGTGCCACCAGTGCCGAACAGAGCTCCTACAATGAGCAGTTCTTC.

This clonotype was seen a few times. The chain is built from TRBV6-6 and TRBJ2-2; 9 nucleotides align to TRBD2. Per germline, CDR1 MNHNY and CDR2 SVGAGI (reference sequence). Losses at the gene ends were 4 bases for V and 7 bases for J; bases not matched to a gene: 13. There are 17 residues in the CDR3. CDR3 residues: CASSSSGGGAFDGELFF. CDR3 sequence (DNA): TGTGCCAGCAGTTCCTCTGGCGGGGGGGCCTTTGACGGGGAGCTGTTTTTT.

Many counts were recorded for this clonotype. The rearrangement joins TRBV7-8 to TRBJ2-7, with D perhaps being TRBD1 or TRBD2 (6 bases each). Germline assignment: CDR1 SGHVS and CDR2 FQNEAQ. V was trimmed by 5 bases and J by 2 bases, leaving 16 bases between them. CDR3 length: 15 amino acids. The CDR3 sequence is CASSARAGEAYEQYF. CDR3 nucleotide sequence: TGTGCCAGCAGCGCCCGGGCAGGGGAGGCCTACGAGCAGTACTTC.

This rearrangement joins TRBV13 to TRBJ2-1; perhaps TRBD1 as D (6 bases). This CDR3 is built from 16 residues. CDR1 PRHDT and CDR2 FYEKMQ come from the germline V gene (reference sequence). Trimming shortened V by 0 bases and J by 2 bases, and 11 bases separated the two germline ends. The DNA of the CDR3 is TGTGCCAGCAGCTTAGGACAGGGTAACCCCTACAATGAGCAGTTCTTC. This encodes CASSLGQGNPYNEQFF.

A few counts support this clonotype. The V gene is TRBV27, the J gene TRBJ2-7; a possible D gene is TRBD1 (6 bases). V lost 8 bases, J lost 2 bases, and 13 bases lay in between. This CDR3 contains 13 residues. Germline assignment: CDR1 MNHEY and CDR2 SMNVEV (reference sequence). Written as DNA, the CDR3 is TGTGCCAGCGCATCCGGACAGCCCTACGAGCAGTACTTC. Translation gives CASASGQPYEQYF.